The 30 T cell receptor beta chains below all came from one sample that was sequenced in a study of blood T cells in healthy people across ages. For the second PCR, which ran for roughly 6 to 12 cycles, a sample-barcoded 5' primer and a J-beta primer mix were used. Via MiXCR, TCRdb re-called the 5' RACE reads, giving one row per CDR3 protein. The table has around 1,500,000 distinct CDR3 sequences, about 40% seen once. Specimen: blood. Every receptor here comes from a woman under 30 in good health.

Only a few counts were recorded for this clonotype. The chain joins TRBV4-1 to TRBJ2-1, with D unresolved. Trimming left V 1 base short and J 7 bases short, with 11 bases between. Per germline, CDR1 MGHRA and CDR2 YSYEKL. This CDR3 is 14 amino acids long. DNA for the CDR3: TGCGCCAGCAGCCAAGGTGCATACATTAATGAGCAGTTCTTC. This translates into CASSQGAYINEQFF.

The chain links TRBV6-2 or TRBV6-3 to TRBJ2-7; TRBD1 might be the D (5 bases). The V and J ends lost 4 bases and 0 bases respectively, with 10 bases between them. CDR1 and CDR2 (germline): MNHEY, SVGEGT. The CDR3 has 14 residues. CDR3 DNA: TGTGCCAGCAGTTTTGACAGTACCTCCTACGAGCAGTACTTC. This encodes CASSFDSTSYEQYF.

V is TRBV28 and J is TRBJ2-5, with D possibly being TRBD1 (5 bases). V was shortened by 3 bases and J by 2 bases, with 10 bases between the two germline ends. The germline gives CDR1 MDHEN, CDR2 SYDVKM. The CDR3 covers 14 residues. CDR3 region: CASSFDREQETQYF. CDR3 sequence (DNA): TGTGCCAGCAGTTTTGACAGAGAACAAGAGACCCAGTACTTC.

This chain joins TRBV2 and TRBJ2-3, with D perhaps TRBD2 (5 bases). This CDR3 spans 13 amino acids. Trimming shortened V by 6 bases and J by 2 bases, and 9 bases separated the two germline ends. The germline V gene has CDR1 SNHLY and CDR2 FYNNEI. CDR3 region: CASRWTFTDTQYF. CDR3 DNA sequence: TGTGCCAGCAGGTGGACTTTCACAGATACGCAGTATTTT.

The gene calls are TRBV10-2 and TRBJ1-3; D unclear. This CDR3 spans 14 amino acids. The germline CDR1 and CDR2 sequences are WSHSY and SAAADI. V lost 3 bases and J lost 0, with 6 bases in between. Here the CDR3 reads CASSEGSSGNTIYF. The CDR3 DNA reads as TGCGCCAGCAGTGAAGGGAGCTCTGGAAACACCATATATTTT.

Ten or more counts support this clonotype. The rearrangement links TRBV7-2 to TRBJ2-5; possible D gene TRBD1, 5 bases. Germline CDR1 and CDR2: SGHTA and FQGNSA. Trimming took 4 bases from V and 4 from J, leaving 10 bases between them. This CDR3 spans 13 amino acids. The CDR3 loop reads CASSWSRGETQYF. In DNA, the CDR3 is TGTGCCAGCAGCTGGTCTAGGGGAGAGACCCAGTACTTC.

The rearrangement uses TRBV10-3 and TRBJ2-3, with unresolved D. Germline CDR1 is ENHRY and CDR2 is SYGVKD. Trimming took off 10 bases at V and 2 bases at J, with 13 bases between the two ends. CDR3 length: 13 amino acids. This CDR3 is CATVDKNTDTQYF. CDR3 sequence (DNA): TGTGCCACCGTCGATAAGAACACAGATACGCAGTATTTT.

This clonotype appeared a few times. This chain connects TRBV4-1 to TRBJ2-3, with D possibly TRBD1 on 6 matching bases. This CDR3 comprises 18 residues. Trimming left V 2 bases short and J 3 bases short, with 21 bases between. Germline assignment: CDR1 MGHRA and CDR2 YSYEKL. DNA for the CDR3: TGCGCCAGCAGCCAAAATGACTTTACAGGGATCGGAACAGATACGCAGTATTTT. Amino acids: CASSQNDFTGIGTDTQYF.

This rearrangement joins TRBV15 to TRBJ2-5; D may be TRBD1 (6 bases). The end of the DNA fits TRBJ2-7 better, so the J call may be wrong. The CDR3 length is 15 residues. Germline V CDR1 and CDR2: LNHNV, YYDKDF (reference sequence). CDR3 loop: CATSRQDSPIYEQYF. In DNA, the CDR3 is TGTGCCACCAGCAGACAGGACAGTCCTATCTACGAGCAGTACTTC.

This clonotype was detected a few times. The rearrangement joins TRBV6-1 to TRBJ2-5; no clear D. CDR3 length equals 13 residues. CDR1 MNHNS and CDR2 SASEGT come from the germline V gene. V was cut by 5 bases and J by 2 bases, with 9 bases left in between. The CDR3 loop reads CASSIRRQETQYF. CDR3 DNA sequence: TGTGCCAGCAGTATTCGCAGACAAGAGACCCAGTACTTC.

This chain joins TRBV5-1 and TRBJ2-5; either TRBD1 or TRBD2 may fit D (5 bases each). The length of the CDR3 is 13 residues. Germline CDR1 SGHRS, CDR2 YFSETQ. Deletions cut 4 bases from V and 5 bases from J, with 12 bases between. As DNA, the CDR3 is TGCGCCAGCAGCCTCCGGGACGGCGAGACCCAGTACTTC. It encodes CASSLRDGETQYF.

The V and J genes are TRBV27 and TRBJ2-3; 9 bases align to TRBD2. This CDR3 is 16 amino acids long. Germline V gene data show CDR1 as MNHEY and CDR2 as SMNVEV (reference sequence). Trimming took 6 bases from V and 9 from J; bases not matched to a gene: 16. CDR3 sequence: CASSGEAGLAPRTQYF. The CDR3 DNA reads TGTGCCAGCAGCGGAGAGGCGGGACTAGCCCCTAGGACGCAGTATTTT.

This clonotype was observed a few times. This chain uses TRBV15 with TRBJ1-5, with D uncertain. Germline V gives CDR1 LNHNV, CDR2 YYDKDF (reference sequence). With 1 base removed from V and 7 bases from J, the gap between germline ends came to 8 bases. This CDR3 has 13 amino acids. The CDR3 DNA reads TGTGCCACCAGCAGAGCTCCGGGGCAGCCCCAGCATTTT. Amino acid sequence: CATSRAPGQPQHF.

This clonotype was detected ten times or more. The chain employs TRBV7-8 and TRBJ2-5; 11 bases agree with TRBD2. CDR1 and CDR2 (germline): SGHVS, FQNEAQ. CDR3 length: 16 amino acids. Losses at the gene ends were 6 bases for V and 6 bases for J; bases not matched to a gene: 12. The CDR3 spells CASSLGTSGSMKTQYF. For the CDR3, the DNA is TGTGCCAGCAGTTTGGGAACTAGCGGGAGTATGAAGACCCAGTACTTC.

This clonotype turned up a few times. CDR3 residues: CASSLTSGIGTDTQYF. The CDR3 DNA sequence: TGCGCCAGCAGCTTGACTAGCGGGATTGGCACAGATACGCAGTATTTT. The V gene is TRBV5-1, the J gene TRBJ2-3, with 10 nucleotides matching TRBD2. The trim removed 1 base at V and 1 base at J, leaving 3 bases unmatched. Germline CDR1 is SGHRS and CDR2 is YFSETQ. This CDR3 comprises 16 residues.

The chain recombines TRBV10-3 with TRBJ1-2; D unresolved. V lost 0 bases and J lost 4, with 9 bases in between. Germline V gene sequence: CDR1 ENHRY, CDR2 SYGVKD. The length of the CDR3 is 14 residues. The CDR3 here is CAISESIGSYGYTF. The CDR3 DNA sequence: TGTGCCATCAGTGAGTCGATAGGGAGCTATGGCTACACCTTC.

A few counts support this clonotype. This rearrangement joins TRBV6-6 to TRBJ1-2; D uncertain. V dropped 7 bases and J dropped 0 bases, with 15 bases sitting between them. The length of the CDR3 is 15 residues. Per the germline V gene, CDR1 is MNHNY and CDR2 is SVGAGI (reference sequence). CDR3 region: CASTHSGKANYGYTF. The CDR3 DNA reads as TGTGCCAGCACCCACTCCGGGAAAGCTAACTATGGCTACACCTTC.

The chain has TRBV2 and TRBJ1-2; maybe TRBD1 (6 bases). The germline CDR1 and CDR2 sequences are SNHLY and FYNNEI. This CDR3 is 12 amino acids long. V gave up 4 bases and J gave up 8 bases, with 11 bases separating them. The CDR3, as DNA: TGTGCCAGCAGTGGCAGGGGTCAGGGCTACACCTTC. Translating gives CASSGRGQGYTF. Filled out from reference TRBV2 and TRBJ1-2, the complete variable domain reads EPEVTQTPSHQVTQMGQEVILRCVPISNHLYFYWYRQILGQKVEFLVSFYNNEISEKSEIFDDQFSVERPDGSNFTLKIRSTKLEDSAMYFCASSGRGQGYTFGSGTRLTVV.

This rearrangement joins TRBV7-2 to TRBJ1-3, with no clear D. Germline CDR1 is SGHTA and CDR2 is FQGNSA. With 1 base removed from V and 0 bases from J, the gap between germline ends came to 10 bases. This CDR3 spans 16 amino acids. The CDR3 sequence: CASSLGRAASGNTIYF. DNA of the CDR3: TGTGCCAGCAGCTTAGGGAGGGCAGCCTCTGGAAACACCATATATTTT.

The chain is built from TRBV3-1 and TRBJ1-1, with unresolved D. The CDR3 loop spans 16 amino acids. V was cut by 1 base and J by 4 bases, with 16 bases left in between. The germline V gene encodes CDR1 LGHDT and CDR2 YNNKEL (reference sequence). The CDR3 coding sequence is TGTGCCAGCAGCCAAGTAAGCGGCCCCTCCGGCACTGAAGCTTTCTTT. This translates into CASSQVSGPSGTEAFF. Drawing the rest from reference TRBV3-1 and TRBJ1-1, the complete variable domain is DTAVSQTPKYLVTQMGNDKSIKCEQNLGHDTMYWYKQDSKKFLKIMFSYNNKELIINETVPNRFSPKSPDKAHLNLHINSLELGDSAVYFCASSQVSGPSGTEAFFGQGTRLTVV.

This clonotype has only a few counts. The J gene is TRBJ1-1, the V gene TRBV5-1; D is possibly TRBD1 (5 bases). V lost 4 bases and J 2 bases, leaving 9 bases between the germline ends. The CDR3 covers 13 residues. Germline V CDR1 and CDR2: SGHRS, YFSETQ. CDR3: CASSGDFNTEAFF. The CDR3 nucleotides read TGCGCCAGCAGCGGGGACTTTAACACTGAAGCTTTCTTT.

The V and J genes are TRBV5-1 and TRBJ1-1; 11 positions agree with TRBD1. V lost 4 bases to trimming and J lost 7 bases; unmatched junction nucleotides: 3. The CDR3 consists of 13 residues. The germline V gene has CDR1 SGHRS and CDR2 YFSETQ. The CDR3 is CASSTGTGGEAFF. In nucleotides, the CDR3 is TGCGCCAGCAGCACCGGGACAGGGGGTGAAGCTTTCTTT. Full variable domain (rest looked up from reference TRBV5-1 and TRBJ1-1): KAGVTQTPRYLIKTRGQQVTLSCSPISGHRSVSWYQQTPGQGLQFLFEYFSETQRNKGNFPGRFSGRQFSNSRSEMNVSTLELGDSALYLCASSTGTGGEAFFGQGTRLTVV.

The genes are TRBV7-6 and TRBJ2-7; D is perhaps TRBD1 (6 bases). With 5 bases removed from V and 0 bases from J, the gap between germline ends came to 14 bases. The CDR3 has 15 amino acids. From germline, CDR1 is SGHVS and CDR2 FNYEAQ. The CDR3 sequence: CASSPGQHSSYEQYF. The CDR3 coding sequence is TGTGCCAGCAGCCCCGGACAGCATAGCTCCTACGAGCAGTACTTC.

There are a few counts of this clonotype. The V call is TRBV29-1, the J call TRBJ1-4; D gene ambiguous. Between the trimmed V and J ends, which lost 3 bases and 5 bases, there was a span of 4 bases. The germline gives CDR1 SQVTM, CDR2 ANQGSEA. There are 11 residues in the CDR3. CDR3 loop: CSVDYNEKLFF. CDR3 nucleotides: TGCAGCGTTGACTACAATGAAAAACTGTTTTTT. The variable domain in full, completed from reference TRBV29-1 and TRBJ1-4, reads SAVISQKPSRDICQRGTSLTIQCQVDSQVTMMFWYRQQPGQSLTLIATANQGSEATYESGFVIDKFPISRPNLTFSTLTVSNMSPEDSSIYLCSVDYNEKLFFGSGTQLSVL.

The rearrangement joins TRBV3-1 to TRBJ2-4; the D gene is possibly TRBD2 (6 bases). TRBJ2-7 explains the end of the DNA better; the J call may be wrong. The CDR3 contains 11 residues. Germline loops: CDR1 LGHDT, CDR2 YNNKEL (reference sequence). CDR3 bases: TGTGCCAGCTCTGGGGGGTGCGAGCAGTACTTC. This codes for CASSGGCEQYF.

There are a few counts of this clonotype. V gene TRBV4-2 combines with J gene TRBJ2-3; 10 bases agree with TRBD1. The CDR3 sequence is 15 residues long. CDR1 and CDR2 from the germline V gene are LGHNA and YNFKEQ. After removal of 4 bases from V and 3 bases from J, the junction contained 4 bases not matched to a gene. The CDR3 region is CASSRWDRGTDTQYF. The CDR3 DNA is TGTGCCAGCAGCCGCTGGGACAGGGGAACAGATACGCAGTATTTT.

This clonotype was counted ten times or more. The V and J genes are TRBV20-1 and TRBJ2-5, with TRBD2 matching 9 bases. The J call is uncertain, as TRBJ2-7 better fits the DNA end. The length of the CDR3 is 13 residues. Germline values: CDR1 DFQATT, CDR2 SNEGSKA (reference sequence). The CDR3 loop reads CSARGLAVYEQYF. The CDR3 region has the DNA TGCAGTGCTAGAGGACTAGCGGTCTACGAGCAGTACTTC.

The chain links TRBV6-5 to TRBJ2-3; D possibly corresponds to TRBD2 (6 bases). CDR1 is MNHEY and CDR2 is SVGAGI in the germline V gene. V lost 3 bases to trimming and J lost 0 bases, with 10 bases between them. This CDR3 spans 15 amino acids. CDR3 sequence (DNA): TGTGCCAGCAGTTATGGGACTCCTAGCACAGATACGCAGTATTTT. Translating gives CASSYGTPSTDTQYF.

The chain links TRBV20-1 to TRBJ1-2; the match to TRBD1 covers 7 bases. The CDR3 totals 13 residues. Germline V gene sequence: CDR1 DFQATT, CDR2 SNEGSKA (reference sequence). Trimming took 0 bases from V and 7 from J; bases not matched to a gene: 5. CDR3 nucleotides: TGCAGTGCTAGAGAGCCGAGGGGGCTTGGCTACACCTTC. Protein product: CSAREPRGLGYTF.

This clonotype was counted only a few times. CDR3 nucleotide sequence: TGTGCCAGCAGCGTAGAGCAGGGAGTCTATGGCTACACCTTC. Residues: CASSVEQGVYGYTF. This chain links TRBV9 with TRBJ1-2, with a tentative D call TRBD1 (5 bases). V was cut by 0 bases and J by 4 bases, with 10 bases left in between. This CDR3 comprises 14 residues. Germline V gene sequence: CDR1 SGDLS, CDR2 YYNGEE.